Listed below are T cell receptor beta chains from one sample, sequenced in a study of cytomegalovirus exposure and HLA in healthy donors. Measured with immunoSEQ multiplex PCR; TCRdb has only the in-frame clones, and not every one. The data show 150,000 to 200,000 clones, approximately 89% seen once. Sequencing was carried out using PBMCs. The receptors stem from a man between 18 and 29 years old in good health and CMV-seropositive. The CDR3 runs from the conserved cysteine through the conserved F or W. The order of the fields is J gene, V gene, clone size, D gene, CDR3 DNA, CDR3 protein. The D gene is left open where the match is weak. Clone size, where shown, is once, few, many, or a class for clones that have expanded.

TRBJ2-7,TRBV7-2,.,TRBD2,TGTGCCAGCAGCCGGGGACTAGCGGGAGGGATTGTGTTCGAGCAGTACTTC,CASSRGLAGGIVFEQYF
TRBJ2-6,TRBV19,.,TRBD2,TGTGCCAGTAGTCAGCTAGCGGGGATCTCTGGGGCCAACGTCCTGACTTTC,CASSQLAGISGANVLTF
TRBJ1-1,TRBV6-1,.,.,TGTGCCAGCACCCAGGGCTTCCCGAACACTGAAGCTTTCTTT,CASTQGFPNTEAFF
TRBJ2-6,TRBV7-6,.,.,TGTGCCAGCAGCTCCCTCTCTGGGGCCAACGTCCTGACTTTC,CASSSLSGANVLTF
TRBJ2-3,TRBV2,.,.,TGTGCCAGCAGCAGCCGGGACTCGTTTAACACAGATACGCAGTATTTT,CASSSRDSFNTDTQYF
TRBJ2-7,TRBV18,.,.,TGTGCCAGCTCACCCGGGGTCGGGGACGAGCAGTACTTC,CASSPGVGDEQYF
TRBJ1-3,TRBV19,.,.,TGTGCCAGTAGTATTTCAAGGGGAAGGAACACCATATATTTT,CASSISRGRNTIYF
TRBJ2-1,TRBV19,.,TRBD2,TGTGCCAGTAGTCTCGGGACTACGTACAATGAGCAGTTCTTC,CASSLGTTYNEQFF
TRBJ2-2,TRBV7-9,.,TRBD1,TGTGCCAGCAGCTTACAGCCAGGGGGAAGGAACACCGGGGAGCTGTTTTTT,CASSLQPGGRNTGELFF
TRBJ2-2,TRBV9,.,TRBD2,TGTGCCAGCAGCGTTAGCGGGGGGAACACCGGGGAGCTGTTTTTT,CASSVSGGNTGELFF
TRBJ1-2,TRBV6-4,few,.,TGTGCCAGCAGTGACGTTTACCAGGACAGTTCCTATGGCTACACCTTC,CASSDVYQDSSYGYTF
TRBJ1-2,TRBV7-2,.,.,TGTGCCAGCAGCTTACAGGCGTCGGACTATGGCTACACCTTC,CASSLQASDYGYTF
TRBJ1-1,TRBV4-1,.,.,TGCGCCAGCAGCCAAGCCCCCCCAGGTGAGGGGGTGAACACTGAAGCTTTCTTT,CASSQAPPGEGVNTEAFF
TRBJ2-2,TRBV2,few,TRBD1,TGTGCCAGCAGTGAAGAACAGGGGCTTGGCGGGGAGCTGTTTTTT,CASSEEQGLGGELFF
TRBJ2-3,TRBV9,.,.,TGTGCCAGCAGCACAGACACAAGCACAGATACGCAGTATTTT,CASSTDTSTDTQYF
TRBJ2-1,TRBV25-1,.,.,TGTGCCAGCAGTGAATCAAATGCAGCCTACAATGAGCAGTTCTTC,CASSESNAAYNEQFF
TRBJ2-7,TRBV11-2,.,.,TGTGCCAGCAGCCCGATACAGGGTGATGTGCAGTACTTC,CASSPIQGDVQYF
TRBJ2-7,TRBV4-1,.,TRBD1,TGCGCCAGCAGCCATGAACCGGGACAGATCTACGAGCAGTACTTC,CASSHEPGQIYEQYF
TRBJ2-7,TRBV6-6,.,TRBD2,TGTGCCAGCATCTACGCGTCTAGCGGGAGCAAGGAGCAGTACTTC,CASIYASSGSKEQYF
TRBJ1-2,TRBV19,many,TRBD1,TGTGCCAGTAGTATCCTGGACAGGGGTCTAGCCAATGGCTACACCTTC,CASSILDRGLANGYTF
TRBJ1-5,TRBV27,.,.,TGTGCCAGCAGTCGAGGAGGGGCGCTCAGCAATCAGCCCCAGCATTTT,CASSRGGALSNQPQHF
TRBJ1-3,TRBV19,.,.,TGTGCCAGTAGCGTCCTAAGCTCTGGAAACACCATATATTTT,CASSVLSSGNTIYF
TRBJ2-5,TRBV5-1,.,TRBD1,TGCGCCAGCAGCGCCCTGACAGGGAGTCAAGAGACCCAGTACTTC,CASSALTGSQETQYF
TRBJ2-7,TRBV7-6,.,TRBD2,TGTGCCAGCAGCCCCACCTCAGGACTAGCGGGGGAGCAGTACTTC,CASSPTSGLAGEQYF
TRBJ2-6,TRBV6-5,.,.,TGTGCCAGCAGCGTAGCAGCTGGGGCCAACGTCCTGACTTTC,CASSVAAGANVLTF
TRBJ2-7,TRBV2,.,.,TGTGCCAGCAGCGAACTTGCCTACGAGCAGTACTTC,CASSELAYEQYF